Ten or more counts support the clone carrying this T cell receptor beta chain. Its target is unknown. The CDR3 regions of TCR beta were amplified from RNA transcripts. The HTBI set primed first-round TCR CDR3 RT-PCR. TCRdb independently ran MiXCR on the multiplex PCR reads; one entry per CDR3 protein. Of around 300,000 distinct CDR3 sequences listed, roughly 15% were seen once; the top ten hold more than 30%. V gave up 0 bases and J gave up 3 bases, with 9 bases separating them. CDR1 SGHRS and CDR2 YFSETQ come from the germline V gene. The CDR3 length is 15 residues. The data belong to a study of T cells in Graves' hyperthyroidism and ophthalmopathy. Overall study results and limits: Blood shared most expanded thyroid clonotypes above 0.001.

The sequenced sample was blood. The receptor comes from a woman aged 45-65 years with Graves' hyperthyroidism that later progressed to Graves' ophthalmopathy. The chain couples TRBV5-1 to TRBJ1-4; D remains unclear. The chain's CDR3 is CASSLGRPANEKLFF. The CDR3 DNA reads TGCGCCAGCAGCTTGGGGCGACCAGCTAATGAAAAACTGTTTTTT.